This T cell receptor (beta chain) was sequenced in a study of Ad26.COV2.S vaccination and SARS-CoV-2 variants (dated by TCRdb to the early 2020s). Background for the entire study: Vaccine-arm donors were drawn from COV1001, a multicentre, randomized, double-blind, placebo-controlled phase I-IIa trial of Ad26.COV2.S in healthy adults. Ad26.COV2.S was administered intramuscularly at 5 x 10^10 or 1 x 10^11 viral particles, either as a single shot or as two shots given 56 days apart. The specificity and breadth of SARS-CoV-2-reactive T cell receptors after Ad26.COV2.S vaccination were assessed by TCRbeta repertoire sequencing. The TCR-sequenced set comprised approximately 30 samples: approximately 19 Ad26.COV2.S vaccine recipients, 5 placebo recipients and 8 SARS-CoV-2 convalescent individuals. Participants in the trial were split at random into five groups of five each, receiving low-dose or high-dose Ad26.COV2.S once or twice, or else placebo on both occasions. Investigators remained blinded to trial group allocation during experiments and outcome assessment. Study-level results and caveats: The study lacked the statistical power to compare responses across vaccine doses or regimens. Vaccine and placebo recipients had similar non-spike TCR breadth, a finding consistent with the vaccine containing only spike. After vaccination, spike-specific CD8+ and CD4+ T cell responses were reported to show substantial breadth. Compared with placebo recipients, Ad26.COV2.S recipients showed higher spike-specific TCR breadth (P = 0.0014). It was noted by the authors that total T cell responses may have been underestimated by the TCR breadth and depth analyses.

Reading the label with the study, this specimen's treatment or condition is: around 19 received Ad26.COV2.S at low or high dose, single or two shots; 5 received placebo; per-sample allocation not given. For vaccine and placebo recipients, repertoires were sequenced using samples collected on day 63 after the first injection. In Cohort 1b, 25 adults aged 18-55 years were enrolled at a single site in Boston, USA, between 29 July and 7 August 2020. Ad26.COV2.S was a replication-incompetent adenovirus type 26 vector that expressed a prefusion-stabilized SARS-CoV-2 spike protein derived from the original Wuhan strain. The immunoSEQ Assay was used to sequence TCRbeta CDR3 regions. After extraction, genomic DNA underwent amplification by bias-controlled multiplex PCR, followed by high-throughput sequencing. Under the source paper's analysis protocol: To quantify the absolute abundance of each unique TCRbeta CDR3 region, sequences were collapsed and filtered. Usable DNA was measured by amplifying reference genes present in all nucleated cells, and TCRbeta template counts were normalized to that usable DNA to estimate T cell fraction. Repertoire TCRs were annotated as SARS-CoV-2-specific by exact matching of V gene, CDR3 amino acid sequence and J gene to a known reactive TCR set. MIRA supplied the reference SARS-CoV-2 TCR set, which was filtered for enrichment in COVID-19-positive ImmuneCODE repertoires so that public or cross-reactive TCRs were removed. Drawing on the MIRA antigens, annotated TCRs were analysed further at the level of specific ORF or position within ORF. Breadth was defined as the number of annotated unique rearrangements divided by the total number of unique productive rearrangements, and depth was defined as the summed frequency of the annotated unique rearrangements. Two-sided Wilcoxon rank-sum tests were used to compare TCR breadth between groups. In TCRdb, the immuneACCESS table is reduced to in-frame sequences with V and J assigned. These tables do not hold every clone; where another copy was compared, an unresolved V gene accounts for under half, and the others remain unexplained. That table furnishes V, J and clone size, whereas the DNA furnished D and trimming. The sample table lists over 400,000 clones, around 92% of them with a count of one. 1.5% to 2% of the sample belongs to the ten largest clones.

Concerning this clone itself: This receptor's antigen is unknown. Per-nucleotide qualities are absent, and no much larger clonotype sits a single base away.

CDR3 length: 17 amino acids, cysteine to phenylalanine. Only CDR3 DNA remains: 51 bases, in frame from the first base. Unmatched junction bases come to 10, with V trimmed by 6 bases and J by 0 bases. The germline V gene provides CDR1 MDHEN and CDR2 SYDVKM. This receptor chain uses TRBV28 and TRBJ1-5, and 8 bases in between align with TRBD1. This specimen consisted of peripheral blood, obtained in a trial of Ad26.COV2.S vaccine versus placebo. This receptor was identified in a person aged 18-65 years who received the Ad26.COV2.S COVID-19 vaccine or a placebo. The CDR3 protein sequence reads: CASRERQGRVSNQPQHF. In nucleotide form, the sequence is TGTGCCAGCAGGGAAAGACAGGGGCGGGTTAGCAATCAGCCCCAGCATTTT.